The T cell receptor (beta chain) described here comes from a study of tissue T cells after allogeneic stem cell transplantation. Generated by immunoSEQ multiplex PCR, the TCRdb table keeps only in-frame clones and is missing some. The sample shows more than 1,200 clones, roughly 44% of them seen only once. On this clone itself: Gene and germline names: mouse. Coverage ceases 1 residue before the CDR3 finishes, and the germline J gene fills in the end.

Time point given: mouse harvest day 14 after allogeneic transplant. Each mouse received 10^7 T-cell-depleted marrow cells plus 10^6 splenic CD5+ T cells by tail vein. Tissues came from B6→BALB/c major-mismatch GVHD mice at day 7 or 14. This CDR3 has 16 residues. V shed 0 bases and J 6 bases; nucleotides not matched to a gene: 5. Germline loops: CDR1 FNHDT, CDR2 SITEND (reference sequence). The specimen sequenced was spleen. The V call is TRBV19, the J call TRBJ1-3; 11 bases align to TRBD1. The sequence came from a female BALB/c mouse given C57BL/6 T cells with graft-versus-host disease after an allogeneic hematopoietic cell transplant. CDR3 residues: CASSIAGTGGENTLYF. Incomplete CDR3 DNA: TGTGCCAGCAGTATAGCCGGGACAGGGGGGGAAAATACGCTCTAT.